This entry describes one TCR beta chain. Its antigen is undetermined. Treatment here: 15 to 20 received Ad26.COV2.S at low or high dose, single or two shots; a few received placebo; per-sample allocation not given. Day 63 following the first vaccine or placebo injection was when the samples were taken. There are 14 residues in the CDR3. From germline, CDR1 is LNHNV and CDR2 YYDKDF (reference sequence). The ends were cut back, 0 bases at V and 2 bases at J, with 7 bases in the middle. TCRdb keeps only in-frame clones here, not all; method: immunoSEQ multiplex PCR. Of 350,000 to 550,000 clones listed, nearly 90% are singletons. The sample is drawn from a study of Ad26.COV2.S vaccination and SARS-CoV-2 variants. Study at large: Participants got Ad26.COV2.S intramuscularly, once or twice 56 days apart. Whole-study findings and limits: Recipients of either vaccine or placebo displayed similar breadth of non-spike TCRs. Participants in the vaccine arm had higher spike-specific TCR breadth; placebo recipients had lower.

V and J are TRBV15 and TRBJ1-1; D uncertain. The clonotype originates from a person between 18 and 60 years old who received the Ad26.COV2.S COVID-19 vaccine or a placebo. The sequencing here drew on peripheral blood, taken in a trial of Ad26.COV2.S vaccine versus placebo. CDR3 coding DNA: TGTGCCACCAGCAGAGAAAGCCCCAACACTGAAGCTTTCTTT. It encodes CATSRESPNTEAFF.